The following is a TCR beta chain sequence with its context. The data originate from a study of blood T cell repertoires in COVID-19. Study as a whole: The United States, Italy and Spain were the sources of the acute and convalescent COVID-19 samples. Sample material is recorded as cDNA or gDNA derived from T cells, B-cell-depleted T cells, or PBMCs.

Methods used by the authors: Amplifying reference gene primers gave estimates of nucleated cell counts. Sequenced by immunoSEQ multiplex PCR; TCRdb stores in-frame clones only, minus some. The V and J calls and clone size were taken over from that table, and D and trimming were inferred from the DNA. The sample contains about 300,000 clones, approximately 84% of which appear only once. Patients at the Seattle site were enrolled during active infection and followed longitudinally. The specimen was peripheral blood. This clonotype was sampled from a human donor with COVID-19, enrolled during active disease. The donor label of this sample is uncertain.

The CDR3 DNA reads as TGTGCCAGCAGCCAAGGACAGGGGGTTTCCTACGAGCAGTACTTC. Translated: CASSQGQGVSYEQYF. The J gene is TRBJ2-7, the V gene TRBV14, with 9 bases lining up with TRBD1. The V gene's germline CDR1 is SGHDN and CDR2 FVKESK. There are 15 residues in the CDR3. Trimming cost V 1 base and J 1 base; bases outside gene matches: 2.